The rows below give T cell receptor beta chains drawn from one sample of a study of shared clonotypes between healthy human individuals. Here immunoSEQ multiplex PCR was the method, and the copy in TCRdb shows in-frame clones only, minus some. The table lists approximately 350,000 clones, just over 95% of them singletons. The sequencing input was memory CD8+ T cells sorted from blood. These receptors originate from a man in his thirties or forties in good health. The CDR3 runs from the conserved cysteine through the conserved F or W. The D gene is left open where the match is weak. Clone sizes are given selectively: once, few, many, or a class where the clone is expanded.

CDR3: CASSLGESGNQPQHF
DNA: TGTGCCAGCAGTTTAGGAGAATCCGGCAATCAGCCCCAGCATTTT
V: TRBV28
J: TRBJ1-5
size: once
D: -

CDR3: CASSIGGLAGQNEQFF
DNA: TGTGCCAGTAGTATTGGTGGACTAGCGGGGCAAAATGAGCAGTTCTTC
V: TRBV19
J: TRBJ2-1
size: -
D: TRBD2

CDR3: CASSLVGQGSMDF
DNA: -
V: TRBV7-9
J: TRBJ2-7
size: -
D: -

CDR3: CARSLGNGRGSNQPQHF
DNA: TGTGCCAGAAGCTTGGGTAACGGTCGGGGAAGCAATCAGCCCCAGCATTTT
V: TRBV5-3
J: TRBJ1-5
size: -
D: -

CDR3: CASSQGPGQGDSPLHF
DNA: TGCGCCAGCAGCCAAGGCCCGGGACAGGGAGACTCACCCCTCCACTTT
V: TRBV4-1
J: TRBJ1-6
size: -
D: TRBD1

CDR3: CASSEYIEQYF
DNA: TGTGCCAGCAGTGAATATATCGAGCAGTACTTC
V: TRBV25-1
J: TRBJ2-7
size: -
D: -

CDR3: CASSFEGQGIRSSYEQYF
DNA: TGTGCCAGCAGCTTTGAGGGACAGGGGATCAGAAGCTCCTACGAGCAGTACTTC
V: TRBV7-9
J: TRBJ2-7
size: -
D: TRBD1

CDR3: CASSIGAGYEQYF
DNA: TGTGCCAGTAGTATCGGTGCGGGGTACGAGCAGTACTTC
V: TRBV19
J: TRBJ2-7
size: once
D: -

CDR3: CASSLPAEAPGYTEAFF
DNA: TGTGCCAGTAGTCTCCCTGCAGAGGCCCCGGGGTACACTGAAGCTTTCTTT
V: TRBV19
J: TRBJ1-1
size: -
D: -

CDR3: CASRSPVRGAGPYEQYF
DNA: TGTGCCAGTAGGTCCCCGGTTCGGGGAGCGGGTCCTTACGAGCAGTACTTC
V: TRBV19
J: TRBJ2-7
size: -
D: -